This passage covers 10 T cell receptor beta chains from one sample sequenced in a study of shared T cell receptors in the human thymus. Using immunoSEQ multiplex PCR, the repertoire was profiled, and TCRdb retains in-frame clones only, with some absent. This sample has hundreds of thousands of clones, with around 89% found just once. These data also featured in a second study, about human thymus T cells.

The source material was thymocytes. The source is a boy under three years old with a congenital heart defect.

J is TRBJ2-1 and V is TRBV29-1; TRBD2 matches at 14 bases. CDR1 is SQVTM, CDR2 ANQGSEA, per germline. V gave up 5 bases and J gave up 7 bases; unmatched junction bases: 7. The CDR3 covers 15 residues. The CDR3 DNA reads as TGCAGCGTTCCCCGGACTAGCGGGAGGAAGAATGAGCAGTTCTTC. Protein product: CSVPRTSGRKNEQFF.

This chain links TRBV12-5 with TRBJ2-1, with a tentative D call TRBD1 (6 bases). Germline V CDR1 and CDR2: LGHNT, FRNRAP. Trimming took 3 bases from V and 0 from J, leaving 21 bases between them. The CDR3 is 19 amino acids. CDR3 region: CASGFSLPGHPSSYNEQFF. As DNA, the CDR3 is TGTGCTAGTGGTTTCTCACTACCGGGACATCCTAGCTCCTACAATGAGCAGTTCTTC.

The chain is built from TRBV6-5 and TRBJ2-7, with 8 bases that match TRBD2. Unmatched junction bases numbered 5, after V lost 5 bases and J lost 2 bases. This CDR3 spans 14 amino acids. The germline CDR1 and CDR2 sequences are MNHEY and SVGAGI. DNA for the CDR3: TGTGCCAGCAGTCTAGCGGGCCCCGCCTACGAGCAGTACTTC. Translated: CASSLAGPAYEQYF.

The chain combines TRBV10-3 with TRBJ2-1; the match to TRBD2 covers 11 bases. There are 15 residues in the CDR3. Germline loops: CDR1 ENHRY, CDR2 SYGVKD. The V gene end was trimmed by 4 bases and the J gene end by 6 bases; junction bases not matched to a gene: 5. CDR3 nucleotide sequence: TGTGCCATCAGTGGAGGTCTAGCGGGAGGCAATGAGCAGTTCTTC. Translation: CAISGGLAGGNEQFF.

This sequence joins TRBV6-5 and TRBJ2-3; TRBD2 might be the D (5 bases). This CDR3 is built from 15 residues. Trimming stripped 6 bases from V and 3 bases from J, with 16 bases between. Germline CDR1 MNHEY, CDR2 SVGAGI. The DNA of the CDR3 is TGTGCCAGCAGCCACGGTGGCGGCGGGACAGATACGCAGTATTTT. Residues: CASSHGGGGTDTQYF.

The chain uses TRBV19 and TRBJ2-7; the D gene is possibly TRBD2 (7 bases). V was pared by 5 bases and J by 0 bases, with 17 bases between. The CDR3 is 16 amino acids. Looked up from germline, CDR1 is LNHDA and CDR2 is SQIVND (reference sequence). CDR3 coding DNA: TGTGCCAGTAGTCCCCGAGGGGGGGCGAGCTCCTACGAGCAGTACTTC. Translation gives CASSPRGGASSYEQYF.

Regarding this clone: This CDR3 is also generated by other DNA sequences in the sample. The chain combines TRBV28 with TRBJ2-1; TRBD2 aligns across 9 bases. This CDR3 region has 16 residues. Germline lookup yields CDR1 MDHEN and CDR2 SYDVKM. The junction had 2 bases not matched to a gene; V was cut back by 1 base and J by 1 base. The CDR3 nucleotides read TGTGCCAGCAGTTTATCCGGACTAGCGTCCTACAATGAGCAGTTCTTC. It encodes CASSLSGLASYNEQFF.

The chain employs TRBV6-1 and TRBJ1-5; the D gene is possibly TRBD1 (5 bases). Germline loops: CDR1 MNHNS, CDR2 SASEGT. The CDR3 extends over 14 amino acids. The ends were cut back, 6 bases at V and 0 bases at J, with 9 bases in the middle. The CDR3 spells CASRGEVSNQPQHF. For the CDR3, the DNA is TGTGCCAGCAGAGGGGAAGTTAGCAATCAGCCCCAGCATTTT.

This chain connects TRBV9 to TRBJ1-4; 9 positions agree with TRBD1. The germline V gene encodes CDR1 SGDLS and CDR2 YYNGEE. J gave up 7 bases and V 3 bases, and 4 bases lay outside the gene matches. This CDR3 is 14 amino acids long. DNA of the CDR3: TGTGCCAGCAGCGCCGGGACAGGGTGTGAAAAACTGTTTTTT. Encoded protein: CASSAGTGCEKLFF. Full variable domain (remainder filled in from reference TRBV9 and TRBJ1-4): DSGVTQTPKHLITATGQRVTLRCSPRSGDLSVYWYQQSLDQGLQFLIQYYNGEERAKGNILERFSAQQFPDLHSELNLSSLELGDSALYFCASSAGTGCEKLFFGSGTQLSVL.

The CDR3 DNA sequence: TGTGCCAGTAGCGCCGGGACAAACACCGGGGAGCTGTTTTTT. Translating it yields CASSAGTNTGELFF. The V and J genes are TRBV19 and TRBJ2-2; TRBD1 is a possible D gene (6 bases). This CDR3 spans 14 amino acids. Germline V gene sequence: CDR1 LNHDA, CDR2 SQIVND (reference sequence). V was trimmed by 6 bases and J by 2 bases, leaving 10 bases between them.